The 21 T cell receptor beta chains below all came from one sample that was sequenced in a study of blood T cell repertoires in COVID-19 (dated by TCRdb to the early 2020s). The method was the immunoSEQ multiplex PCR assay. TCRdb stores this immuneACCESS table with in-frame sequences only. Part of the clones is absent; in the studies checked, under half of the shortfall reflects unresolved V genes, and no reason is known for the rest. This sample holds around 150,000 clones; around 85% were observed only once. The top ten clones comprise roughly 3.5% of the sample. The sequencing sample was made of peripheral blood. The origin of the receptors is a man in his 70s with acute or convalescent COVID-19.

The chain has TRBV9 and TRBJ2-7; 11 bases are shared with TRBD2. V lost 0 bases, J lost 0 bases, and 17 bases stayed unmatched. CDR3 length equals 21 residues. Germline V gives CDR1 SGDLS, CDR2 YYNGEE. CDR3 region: CASSVGPNWLAGGPSSYEQYF. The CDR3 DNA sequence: TGTGCCAGCAGCGTAGGACCCAACTGGCTAGCGGGAGGCCCGAGCTCCTACGAGCAGTACTTC.

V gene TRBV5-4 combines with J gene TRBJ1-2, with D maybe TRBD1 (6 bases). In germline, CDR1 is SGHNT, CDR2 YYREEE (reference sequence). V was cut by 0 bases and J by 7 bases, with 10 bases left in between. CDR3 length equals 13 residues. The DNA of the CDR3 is TGTGCCAGCAGCTTGGACAGGGATTTTGGCTACACCTTC. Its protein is CASSLDRDFGYTF.

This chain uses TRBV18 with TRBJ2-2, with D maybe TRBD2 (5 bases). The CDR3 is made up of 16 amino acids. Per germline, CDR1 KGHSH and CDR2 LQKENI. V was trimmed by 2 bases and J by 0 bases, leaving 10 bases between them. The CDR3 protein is CASSPKRVTNTGELFF. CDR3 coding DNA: TGTGCCAGCTCACCAAAGAGGGTTACGAACACCGGGGAGCTGTTTTTT. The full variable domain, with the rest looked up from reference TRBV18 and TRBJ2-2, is NAGVMQNPRHLVRRRGQEARLRCSPMKGHSHVYWYRQLPEEGLKFMVYLQKENIIDESGMPKERFSAEFPKEGPSILRIQQVVRGDSAAYFCASSPKRVTNTGELFFGEGSRLTVL.

DNA of the CDR3: TGTGCCAGCAGTTTAGTTGGAGGGAGTGAGAGCAATCAGCCCCAGCATTTT. It specifies CASSLVGGSESNQPQHF. This sequence joins TRBV28 and TRBJ1-5; D is uncertain. CDR1 and CDR2 (germline): MDHEN, SYDVKM. V lost 2 bases and J lost 1, with 15 bases in between. The CDR3 is 17 residues long.

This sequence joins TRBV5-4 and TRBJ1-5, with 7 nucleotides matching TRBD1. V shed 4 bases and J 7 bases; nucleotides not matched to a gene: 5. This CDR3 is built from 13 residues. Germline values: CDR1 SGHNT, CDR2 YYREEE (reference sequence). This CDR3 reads CASSQQGTQPQHF. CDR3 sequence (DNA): TGTGCCAGCAGCCAACAGGGGACCCAGCCCCAGCATTTT.

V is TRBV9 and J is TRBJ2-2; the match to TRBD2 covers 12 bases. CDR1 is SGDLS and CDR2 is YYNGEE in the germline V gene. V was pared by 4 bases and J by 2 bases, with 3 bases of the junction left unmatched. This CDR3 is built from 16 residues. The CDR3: CASSSGLAGNTGELFF. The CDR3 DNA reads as TGTGCCAGCAGCTCAGGACTAGCGGGAAACACCGGGGAGCTGTTTTTT. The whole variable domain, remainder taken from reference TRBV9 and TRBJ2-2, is DSGVTQTPKHLITATGQRVTLRCSPRSGDLSVYWYQQSLDQGLQFLIQYYNGEERAKGNILERFSAQQFPDLHSELNLSSLELGDSALYFCASSSGLAGNTGELFFGEGSRLTVL.

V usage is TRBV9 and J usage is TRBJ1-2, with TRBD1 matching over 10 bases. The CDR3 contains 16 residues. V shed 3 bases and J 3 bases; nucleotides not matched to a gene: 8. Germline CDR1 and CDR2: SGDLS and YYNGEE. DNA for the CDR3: TGTGCCAGCAGCGACCGGACAGGGGGATCGCACTATGGCTACACCTTC. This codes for CASSDRTGGSHYGYTF.

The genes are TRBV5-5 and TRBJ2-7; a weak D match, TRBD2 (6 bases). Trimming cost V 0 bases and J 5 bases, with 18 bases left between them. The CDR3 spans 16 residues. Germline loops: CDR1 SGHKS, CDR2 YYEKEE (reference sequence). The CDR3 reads CASSLGRGLEGHEQYF. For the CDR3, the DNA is TGTGCCAGCAGCTTGGGGCGGGGCCTGGAAGGCCACGAGCAGTACTTC. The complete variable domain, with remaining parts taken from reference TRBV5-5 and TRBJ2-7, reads DAGVTQSPTHLIKTRGQQVTLRCSPISGHKSVSWYQQVLGQGPQFIFQYYEKEERGRGNFPDRFSARQFPNYSSELNVNALLLGDSALYLCASSLGRGLEGHEQYFGPGTRLTVT.

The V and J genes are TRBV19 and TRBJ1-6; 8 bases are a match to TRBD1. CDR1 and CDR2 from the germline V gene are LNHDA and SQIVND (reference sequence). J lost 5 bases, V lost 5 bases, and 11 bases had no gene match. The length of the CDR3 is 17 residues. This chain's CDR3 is CASSAGTGRLDNSPLHF. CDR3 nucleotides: TGTGCCAGTAGTGCAGGGACAGGCCGCCTGGATAATTCACCCCTCCACTTT.

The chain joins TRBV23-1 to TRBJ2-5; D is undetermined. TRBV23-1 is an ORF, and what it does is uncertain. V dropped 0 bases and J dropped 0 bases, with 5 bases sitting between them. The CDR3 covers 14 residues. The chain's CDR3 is CASSQSRYQETQYF. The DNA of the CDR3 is TGCGCCAGCAGTCAATCGCGCTACCAAGAGACCCAGTACTTC.

CDR3 in DNA: TGTGCCAGCAGCCGGACATTCCAAGAGACCCAGTACTTC. Protein product: CASSRTFQETQYF. The rearrangement uses TRBV7-3 and TRBJ2-5, with a weak D call TRBD1 (5 bases). The CDR3 is 13 residues long. Trimming stripped 5 bases from V and 1 base from J, with 8 bases between. In germline, CDR1 is SGHTA, CDR2 FQGTGA.

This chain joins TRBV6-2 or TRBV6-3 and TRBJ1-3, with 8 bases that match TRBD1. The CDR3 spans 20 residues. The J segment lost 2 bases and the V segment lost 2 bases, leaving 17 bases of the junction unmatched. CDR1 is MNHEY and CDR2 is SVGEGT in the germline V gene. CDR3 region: CASSYGAQGVGLKTGNTIYF. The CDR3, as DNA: TGTGCCAGCAGTTACGGGGCACAGGGGGTCGGACTAAAGACTGGAAACACCATATATTTT.

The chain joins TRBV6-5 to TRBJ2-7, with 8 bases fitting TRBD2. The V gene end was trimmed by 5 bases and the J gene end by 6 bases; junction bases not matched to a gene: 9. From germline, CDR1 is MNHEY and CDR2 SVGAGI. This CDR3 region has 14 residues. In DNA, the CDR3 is TGTGCCAGCAGTACGGGAGGCGGGGGGCTCGAGCAGTACTTC. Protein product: CASSTGGGGLEQYF.

This chain's CDR3 is CASSTGIYGYTF. The CDR3 coding sequence is TGTGCCAGCAGTACAGGGATATATGGCTACACCTTC. The chain joins TRBV12-3 or TRBV12-4 to TRBJ1-2; perhaps TRBD1 as D (6 bases). V lost 5 bases to trimming and J lost 5 bases, with 9 bases between them. The CDR3 has 12 amino acids.

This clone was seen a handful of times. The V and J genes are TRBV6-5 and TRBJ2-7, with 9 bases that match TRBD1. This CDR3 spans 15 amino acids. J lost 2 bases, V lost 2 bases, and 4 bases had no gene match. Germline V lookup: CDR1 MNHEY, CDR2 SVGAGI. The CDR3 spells CASSYTRTGAYEQYF. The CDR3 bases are TGTGCCAGCAGTTACACCAGGACAGGGGCCTACGAGCAGTACTTC.

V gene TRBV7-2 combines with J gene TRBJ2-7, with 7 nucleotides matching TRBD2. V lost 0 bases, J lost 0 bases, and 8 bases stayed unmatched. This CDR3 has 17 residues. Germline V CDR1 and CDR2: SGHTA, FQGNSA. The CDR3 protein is CASSLAGGASHSYEQYF. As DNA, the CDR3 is TGTGCCAGCAGCTTAGCGGGAGGGGCGTCACACTCCTACGAGCAGTACTTC.

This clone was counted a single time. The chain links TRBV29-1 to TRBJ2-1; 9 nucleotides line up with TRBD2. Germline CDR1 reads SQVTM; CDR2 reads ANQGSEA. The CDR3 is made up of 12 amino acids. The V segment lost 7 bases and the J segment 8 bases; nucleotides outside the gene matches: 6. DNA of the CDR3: TGCAGCGCGACCGGGACTAGCTATGAGCAGTTCTTC. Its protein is CSATGTSYEQFF.

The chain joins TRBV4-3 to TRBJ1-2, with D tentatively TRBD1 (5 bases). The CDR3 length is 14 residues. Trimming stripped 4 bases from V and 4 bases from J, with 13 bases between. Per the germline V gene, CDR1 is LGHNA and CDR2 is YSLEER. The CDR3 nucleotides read TGCGCCAGCAGCCCGGGGGGTTACGTCTATGGCTACACCTTC. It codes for CASSPGGYVYGYTF.

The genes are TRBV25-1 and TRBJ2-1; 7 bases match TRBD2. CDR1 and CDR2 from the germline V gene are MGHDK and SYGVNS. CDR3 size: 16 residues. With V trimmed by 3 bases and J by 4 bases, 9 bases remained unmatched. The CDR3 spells CASSDPGAGDYNEQFF. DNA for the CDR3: TGTGCCAGCAGTGATCCGGGCGCGGGAGATTACAATGAGCAGTTCTTC.

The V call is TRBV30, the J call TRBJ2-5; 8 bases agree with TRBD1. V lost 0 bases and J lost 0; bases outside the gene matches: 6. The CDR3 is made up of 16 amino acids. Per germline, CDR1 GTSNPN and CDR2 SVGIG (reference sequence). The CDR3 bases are TGTGCCTGGAGTGTCGGGACAGGCAATTACCAAGAGACCCAGTACTTC. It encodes CAWSVGTGNYQETQYF.

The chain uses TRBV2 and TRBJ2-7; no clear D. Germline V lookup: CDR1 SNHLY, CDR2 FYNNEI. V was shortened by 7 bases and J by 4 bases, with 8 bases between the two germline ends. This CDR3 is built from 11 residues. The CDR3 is CASTRVYEQYF. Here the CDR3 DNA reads TGTGCCAGCACCCGAGTGTACGAGCAGTACTTC.